A single sample is the source of the 10 T cell receptor beta chains below, sequenced in a study of cytomegalovirus exposure and HLA in healthy donors. The PCR made use of 60 Vbeta and 13 Jbeta primers. Some clones are missing from TCRdb's copy, which holds only in-frame ones; the method was immunoSEQ multiplex PCR. The table records roughly 130,000 clones, around 80% of them present only once. The sequenced sample consisted of PBMCs. The receptors here all came from a man between 25 and 39 years old in good health and CMV-seronegative.

The V and J genes are TRBV7-2 and TRBJ1-3, with a weak D call TRBD1 (6 bases). Germline V gene sequence: CDR1 SGHTA, CDR2 FQGNSA. V dropped 4 bases and J dropped 0 bases, with 13 bases sitting between them. CDR3 size: 16 residues. CDR3 sequence reads: CASSSQGPISGNTIYF. The CDR3 coding sequence is TGTGCCAGCAGCTCCCAGGGGCCCATCTCTGGAAACACCATATATTTT.

This chain uses TRBV5-6 with TRBJ2-3, with 8 bases that match TRBD2. V shed 2 bases, J shed 4 bases, and the junction held 3 bases outside the gene matches. CDR1 and CDR2 (germline): SGHDT, YYEEEE. The CDR3 covers 14 residues. CDR3 nucleotide sequence: TGTGCCAGCAGCTTTAGCGGGGTGGCAGATACGCAGTATTTT. Amino acid sequence: CASSFSGVADTQYF.

This rearrangement joins TRBV25-1 to TRBJ2-5; 7 nucleotides agree with TRBD2. Trimming took 1 base from V and 5 from J; bases not matched to a gene: 7. CDR1 and CDR2 from the germline V gene are MGHDK and SYGVNS. CDR3 length: 15 residues. The CDR3: CASSESAGREETQYF. CDR3 sequence (DNA): TGTGCCAGCAGTGAATCGGCAGGGCGGGAGGAGACCCAGTACTTC.

The chain couples TRBV11-2 to TRBJ2-7; 11 nucleotides agree with TRBD2. From germline, CDR1 is SGHAT and CDR2 FQNNGV. The CDR3 is made up of 16 amino acids. The V and J ends lost 7 bases and 3 bases, in that order; junction bases with no gene match: 11. Here the CDR3 DNA reads TGTGCCAGCACCATCATAGCGGGGGGGAATAGCTACGAGCAGTACTTC. Amino acids: CASTIIAGGNSYEQYF.

The chain links TRBV7-2 to TRBJ2-2, with D perhaps matching TRBD1 (6 bases). Germline V gene data show CDR1 as SGHTA and CDR2 as FQGNSA. The V gene lost 1 base and the J gene lost 5 bases, with 8 bases spanning the gap. The CDR3 contains 14 residues. This CDR3 reads CASSLGGPTGELFF. CDR3 sequence (DNA): TGTGCCAGCAGCTTAGGGGGGCCAACCGGGGAGCTGTTTTTT.

This clone came up a few times. The chain recombines TRBV5-1 with TRBJ1-3; D unclear. The CDR3 contains 16 residues. Germline V gene lookup returns CDR1 SGHRS and CDR2 YFSETQ. The ends were cut back, 4 bases at V and 0 bases at J, with 14 bases in the middle. The CDR3 sequence: CASSLGRVSSGNTIYF. CDR3 DNA: TGCGCCAGCAGCCTGGGGAGGGTGAGCTCTGGAAACACCATATATTTT. The full variable domain, its missing parts supplied by reference TRBV5-1 and TRBJ1-3, is KAGVTQTPRYLIKTRGQQVTLSCSPISGHRSVSWYQQTPGQGLQFLFEYFSETQRNKGNFPGRFSGRQFSNSRSEMNVSTLELGDSALYLCASSLGRVSSGNTIYFGEGSWLTVV.

This chain joins TRBV7-2 and TRBJ2-3; weak D call: TRBD2 (5 bases). Trimming took 1 base from V and 7 from J, leaving 18 bases between them. This CDR3 has 16 amino acids. The germline V gene encodes CDR1 SGHTA and CDR2 FQGNSA. The CDR3 region has the DNA TGTGCCAGCAGCTTAGTAGGCGGGCTAGTTGGGAATACGCAGTATTTT. Translated: CASSLVGGLVGNTQYF.

The chain has TRBV5-4 and TRBJ2-2, with 7 bases that match TRBD1. This CDR3 comprises 17 residues. Trimming removed 0 bases from V and 6 bases from J; junction bases left unmatched: 11. Germline V gives CDR1 SGHNT, CDR2 YYREEE (reference sequence). The CDR3 is CASSLGNRGGVSGELFF. CDR3 coding DNA: TGTGCCAGCAGCTTGGGGAATAGAGGGGGCGTATCCGGGGAGCTGTTTTTT.

The chain joins TRBV7-2 to TRBJ2-1, with 10 bases identical to TRBD2. The CDR3 has 17 amino acids. Germline lookup yields CDR1 SGHTA and CDR2 FQGNSA. The J segment lost 8 bases and the V segment lost 8 bases, leaving 18 bases of the junction unmatched. The CDR3 protein is CASLRFSGGQRLDEQFF. In nucleotides, the CDR3 is TGTGCCAGCCTCCGTTTTAGCGGGGGGCAAAGATTAGATGAGCAGTTCTTC.

The V gene is TRBV13, the J gene TRBJ2-7, with TRBD1 identical over 8 bases. The CDR3 totals 16 residues. V trimming: 5 bases; J trimming: 5 bases; junction bases outside the gene matches: 14. Germline CDR1 is PRHDT and CDR2 is FYEKMQ (reference sequence). DNA of the CDR3: TGTGCCAGCAGCCCCCCTACTGGACAGGGCTGGGACGAGCAGTACTTC. Translated, it gives CASSPPTGQGWDEQYF.